These 16 T cell receptor beta chains were sequenced from one sample in a study of monozygotic twins with cystic fibrosis. The repertoire was sequenced with immunoSEQ multiplex PCR; TCRdb's copy has only in-frame clones and lacks some. The sample has 34,000 or so clones, under 95% seen once. The sample was blood. These receptors were obtained from a boy aged 2 to 9 with cystic fibrosis.

V usage is TRBV15 and J usage is TRBJ1-3, with D maybe TRBD1 (5 bases). V lost 3 bases, J lost 0 bases, and 15 bases lay in between. Germline assignment: CDR1 LNHNV and CDR2 YYDKDF (reference sequence). CDR3 size: 17 residues. The CDR3 protein is CATSRHRTGSSGNTIYF. The CDR3, as DNA: TGTGCCACCAGCAGGCACCGTACAGGTTCCTCTGGAAACACCATATATTTT. The complete variable domain, with remaining parts taken from reference TRBV15 and TRBJ1-3, reads DAMVIQNPRYQVTQFGKPVTLSCSQTLNHNVMYWYQQKSSQAPKLLFHYYDKDFNNEADTPDNFQSRRPNTSFCFLDIRSPGLGDTAMYLCATSRHRTGSSGNTIYFGEGSWLTVV.

The chain recombines TRBV5-6 with TRBJ2-7; tentatively, D is TRBD1 (6 bases). Trimming shortened V by 7 bases and J by 2 bases, and 16 bases separated the two germline ends. Germline V gives CDR1 SGHDT, CDR2 YYEEEE. The CDR3 is 14 residues long. This CDR3 reads CASCIQGKAYEQYF. The CDR3 nucleotides are TGTGCCAGCTGTATACAGGGAAAAGCCTACGAGCAGTACTTC. Filled out from reference TRBV5-6 and TRBJ2-7, the complete variable domain reads DAGVTQSPTHLIKTRGQQVTLRCSPKSGHDTVSWYQQALGQGPQFIFQYYEEEERQRGNFPDRFSGHQFPNYSSELNVNALLLGDSALYLCASCIQGKAYEQYFGPGTRLTVT.

J is TRBJ1-1 and V is TRBV7-9; the D gene is possibly TRBD1 (6 bases). V lost 0 bases and J 1 base, leaving 15 bases between the germline ends. This CDR3 contains 17 residues. Germline lookup yields CDR1 SEHNR and CDR2 FQNEAQ (reference sequence). The CDR3 region is CASSLATGMGTNTEAFF. In DNA form, the CDR3 reads TGTGCCAGCAGCTTAGCTACAGGGATGGGGACGAACACTGAAGCTTTCTTT.

This clone was counted between two and nine times. This chain joins TRBV6-5 and TRBJ1-6; D perhaps matches TRBD1 (6 bases). The CDR3 consists of 14 residues. In germline, CDR1 is MNHEY, CDR2 SVGAGI. Trimming left V 6 bases short and J 7 bases short, with 13 bases between. For the CDR3, the DNA is TGTGCCAGCAGCTTACAGGGAAGGAATTCACCCCTCCACTTT. This encodes CASSLQGRNSPLHF.

The chain uses TRBV4-2 and TRBJ2-7, with TRBD1 matching 8 bases. V lost 1 base and J lost 5; bases outside the gene matches: 4. CDR1 is LGHNA, CDR2 YNFKEQ, per germline. The CDR3 loop spans 14 amino acids. The CDR3: CASSQGTGMDEQYF. The CDR3 DNA reads as TGTGCCAGCAGCCAAGGGACAGGGATGGACGAGCAGTACTTC.

As to this clone: No conserved phenylalanine or tryptophan ends this CDR3, so it is likely a read error. The DNA is omitted, as the CDR3 cannot be located on it reliably, and the CDR3 follows TCRdb's listing. This chain joins TRBV6-1 and TRBJ1-2; the table's D gene call, TRBD1, was not cross checked with the DNA. 13 amino acids form the CDR3, both terminal residues included. Looked up from germline, CDR1 is MNHNS and CDR2 is SASEGT. This CDR3 is CASSEAPGTEYWV.

CDR3 amino acids: CASSLDSQDTEAFF. Written as DNA, the CDR3 is TGCGCCAGCAGCTTGGACAGCCAAGACACTGAAGCTTTCTTT. This chain uses TRBV5-1 with TRBJ1-1; unclear D gene. Germline CDR1 and CDR2: SGHRS and YFSETQ. Between the trimmed V and J ends, which lost 0 bases and 3 bases, there was a span of 9 bases. The CDR3 contains 14 residues.

The chain has TRBV13 and TRBJ1-3, with D unclear. Trimming took 2 bases from V and 1 from J, leaving 9 bases between them. CDR1 is PRHDT and CDR2 is FYEKMQ in the germline V gene (reference sequence). There are 15 residues in the CDR3. In nucleotides, the CDR3 is TGTGCCAGCAGCTTACGTAAGGGATCTGGAAACACCATATATTTT. It codes for CASSLRKGSGNTIYF.

The chain uses TRBV6-5 and TRBJ2-1; perhaps TRBD1 as D (5 bases). The CDR3 runs to 14 residues. Germline assignment: CDR1 MNHEY and CDR2 SVGAGI. Trimming shortened V by 0 bases and J by 9 bases, and 12 bases separated the two germline ends. The DNA for the CDR3 is TGTGCCAGCAGTTACTCGCTAGGGGTCAGTGAGCAGTTCTTC. It is translated as CASSYSLGVSEQFF.

The chain is built from TRBV27 and TRBJ2-1; TRBD2 agrees at 8 bases. J lost 8 bases, V lost 2 bases, and 11 bases had no gene match. Germline V CDR1 and CDR2: MNHEY, SMNVEV (reference sequence). CDR3 size: 16 residues. The CDR3 loop reads CASSLIGGASLHEQFF. DNA for the CDR3: TGTGCCAGCAGTTTAATCGGGGGGGCGTCTTTGCATGAGCAGTTCTTC.

The rearrangement joins TRBV4-2 to TRBJ1-2; TRBD1 might be the D (6 bases). The CDR3 runs to 14 residues. Germline V lookup: CDR1 LGHNA, CDR2 YNFKEQ. The germline V and J ends were trimmed by 6 bases and 6 bases, with 17 bases remaining between them. CDR3 in DNA: TGTGCCAGCAGGCTTAACAAACAGGGACATGGCTACACCTTC. Protein sequence: CASRLNKQGHGYTF.

The sample holds a few counts of this clone. The chain combines TRBV16 with TRBJ1-5, with D maybe TRBD1 (6 bases). The germline V gene has CDR1 KGHSY and CDR2 FQNENV. Trimming removed 3 bases at V and 7 bases at J, with 13 bases between. This CDR3 has 14 amino acids. The DNA for the CDR3 is TGTGCCAGCAGCCATAGGGGGGCTGTGCAGCCCCAGCATTTT. Translated, it gives CASSHRGAVQPQHF.

The chain carries TRBV5-5 and TRBJ1-1; a possible D gene is TRBD1 (5 bases). The CDR3 is made up of 13 amino acids. Deletions cut 5 bases from V and 0 bases from J, with 8 bases between. The germline CDR1 and CDR2 sequences are SGHKS and YYEKEE (reference sequence). CDR3 bases: TGTGCCAGCAGGTCAGGGCTGAACACTGAAGCTTTCTTT. Amino acids: CASRSGLNTEAFF. Supplemented by reference TRBV5-5 and TRBJ1-1, the full variable domain reads DAGVTQSPTHLIKTRGQQVTLRCSPISGHKSVSWYQQVLGQGPQFIFQYYEKEERGRGNFPDRFSARQFPNYSSELNVNALLLGDSALYLCASRSGLNTEAFFGQGTRLTVV.

The V gene is TRBV29-1, the J gene TRBJ2-5; tentative D call: TRBD2 (6 bases). Germline V gives CDR1 SQVTM, CDR2 ANQGSEA. There are 15 residues in the CDR3. Trimming cost V 5 bases and J 5 bases, with 21 bases left between them. CDR3 sequence reads: CSVSRRGLPGETQYF. CDR3 bases: TGCAGCGTTAGCCGAAGGGGACTGCCGGGGGAGACCCAGTACTTC.

The chain uses TRBV5-1 and TRBJ1-1; 10 bases align to TRBD1. Germline V gene sequence: CDR1 SGHRS, CDR2 YFSETQ. The CDR3 covers 17 residues. The trim removed 5 bases at V and 3 bases at J, leaving 13 bases unmatched. CDR3 sequence: CASSYAGTGVTYTEAFF. Written as DNA, the CDR3 is TGCGCCAGCAGTTACGCCGGGACAGGGGTTACGTACACTGAAGCTTTCTTT.

The chain joins TRBV6-5 to TRBJ1-6; the D gene is possibly TRBD1 (5 bases). V shed 2 bases and J shed 10 bases, with 15 bases lying between them. Germline V gene lookup returns CDR1 MNHEY and CDR2 SVGAGI. The CDR3 has 15 residues. The CDR3 sequence: CASSYLKGLGSPLHF. CDR3 nucleotides: TGTGCCAGCAGTTACCTTAAGGGGTTAGGGTCACCCCTCCACTTT.